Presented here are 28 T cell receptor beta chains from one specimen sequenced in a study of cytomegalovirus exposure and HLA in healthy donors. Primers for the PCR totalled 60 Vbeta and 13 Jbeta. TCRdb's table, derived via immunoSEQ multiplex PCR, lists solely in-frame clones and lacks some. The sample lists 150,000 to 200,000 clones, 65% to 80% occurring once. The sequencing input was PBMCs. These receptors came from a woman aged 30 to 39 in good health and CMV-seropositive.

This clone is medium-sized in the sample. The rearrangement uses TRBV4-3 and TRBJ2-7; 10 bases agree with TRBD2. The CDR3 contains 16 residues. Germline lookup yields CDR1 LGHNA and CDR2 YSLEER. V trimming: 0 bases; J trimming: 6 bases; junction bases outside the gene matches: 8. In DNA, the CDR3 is TGCGCCAGCAGCCAAGATCGAGGACTAGCGGTTCCCGAGCAGTACTTC. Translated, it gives CASSQDRGLAVPEQYF.

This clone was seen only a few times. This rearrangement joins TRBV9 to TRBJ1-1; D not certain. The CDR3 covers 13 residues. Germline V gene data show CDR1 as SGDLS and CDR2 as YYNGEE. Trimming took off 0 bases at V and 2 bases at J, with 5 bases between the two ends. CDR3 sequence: CASSVAHNTEAFF. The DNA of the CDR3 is TGTGCCAGCAGCGTAGCCCATAACACTGAAGCTTTCTTT.

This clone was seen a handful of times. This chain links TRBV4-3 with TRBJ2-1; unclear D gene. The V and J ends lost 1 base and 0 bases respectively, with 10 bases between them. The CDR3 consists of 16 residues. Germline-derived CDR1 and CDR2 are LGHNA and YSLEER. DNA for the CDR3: TGCGCCAGCAGCCAAGTGAATCTAGTCTCCTACAATGAGCAGTTCTTC. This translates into CASSQVNLVSYNEQFF.

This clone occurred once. In DNA, the CDR3 is TGTGCCAGCAGTACAGGACAGGGGGCAGAAAACATTCAGTACTTC. It encodes CASSTGQGAENIQYF. V is TRBV7-8 and J is TRBJ2-4, with 11 bases matching TRBD1. The CDR3 totals 15 residues. The trim removed 6 bases at V and 5 bases at J, leaving 6 bases unmatched. Germline V CDR1 and CDR2: SGHVS, FQNEAQ.

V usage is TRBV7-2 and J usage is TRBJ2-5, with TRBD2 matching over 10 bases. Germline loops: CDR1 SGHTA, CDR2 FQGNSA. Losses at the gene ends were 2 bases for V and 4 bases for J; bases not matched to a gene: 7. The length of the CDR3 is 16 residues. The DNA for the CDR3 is TGTGCCAGCAGCTTATATCCTAGCGGGGGAATAGAGACCCAGTACTTC. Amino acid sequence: CASSLYPSGGIETQYF.

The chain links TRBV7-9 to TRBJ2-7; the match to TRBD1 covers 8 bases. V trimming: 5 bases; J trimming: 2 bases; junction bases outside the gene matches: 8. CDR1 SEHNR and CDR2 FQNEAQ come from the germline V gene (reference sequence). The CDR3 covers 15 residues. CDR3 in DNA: TGTGCCAGCAGCCCAGGACAGGGAGCAACCTACGAGCAGTACTTC. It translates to CASSPGQGATYEQYF.

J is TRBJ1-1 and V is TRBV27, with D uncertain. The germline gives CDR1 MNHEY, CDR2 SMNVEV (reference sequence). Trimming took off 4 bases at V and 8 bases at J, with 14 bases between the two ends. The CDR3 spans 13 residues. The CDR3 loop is CASSSGGGGEAFF. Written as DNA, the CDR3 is TGTGCCAGCAGTTCCGGCGGTGGCGGGGAAGCTTTCTTT.

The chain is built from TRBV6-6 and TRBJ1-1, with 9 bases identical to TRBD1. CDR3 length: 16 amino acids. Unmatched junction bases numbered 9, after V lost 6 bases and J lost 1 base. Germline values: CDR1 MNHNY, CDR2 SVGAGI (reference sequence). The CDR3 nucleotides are TGTGCCAGCAGCCAACCCCGGACAGGGGAGAACACTGAAGCTTTCTTT. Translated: CASSQPRTGENTEAFF.

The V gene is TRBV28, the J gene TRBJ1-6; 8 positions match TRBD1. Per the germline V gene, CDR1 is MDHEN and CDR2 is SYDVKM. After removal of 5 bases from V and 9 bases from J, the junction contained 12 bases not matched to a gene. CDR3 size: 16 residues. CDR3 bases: TGTGCCAGCAGTCCCGAACAGGGGGGATATGTTTCACCCCTCCACTTT. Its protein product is CASSPEQGGYVSPLHF.

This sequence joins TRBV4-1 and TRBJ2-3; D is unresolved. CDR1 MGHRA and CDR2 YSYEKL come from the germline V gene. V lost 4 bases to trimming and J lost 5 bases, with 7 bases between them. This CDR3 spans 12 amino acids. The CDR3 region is CASSPRRDTQYF. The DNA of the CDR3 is TGCGCCAGCAGCCCGCGGAGAGATACGCAGTATTTT.

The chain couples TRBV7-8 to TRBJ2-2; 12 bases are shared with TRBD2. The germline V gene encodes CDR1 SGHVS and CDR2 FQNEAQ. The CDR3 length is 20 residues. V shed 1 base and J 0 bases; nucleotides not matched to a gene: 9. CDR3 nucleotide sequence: TGTGCCAGCAGCTTAGAAGAGTACCTAGCGGGGGGGCCGAACACCGGGGAGCTGTTTTTT. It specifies CASSLEEYLAGGPNTGELFF.

DNA for the CDR3: TGTGCCAGCAGCCAAGAGGTTGGGGCAGGGGCTAGCAATCAGCCCCAGCATTTT. This encodes CASSQEVGAGASNQPQHF. The genes are TRBV4-2 and TRBJ1-5, with a possible D match to TRBD1 (6 bases). Trimming cost V 0 bases and J 0 bases, with 15 bases left between them. Germline-derived CDR1 and CDR2 are LGHNA and YNFKEQ. There are 18 residues in the CDR3.

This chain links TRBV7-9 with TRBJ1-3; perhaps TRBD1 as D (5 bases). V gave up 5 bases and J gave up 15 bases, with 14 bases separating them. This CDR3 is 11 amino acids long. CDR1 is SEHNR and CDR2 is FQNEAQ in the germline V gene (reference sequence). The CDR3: CASSEGQPRYF. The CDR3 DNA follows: TGTGCCAGCAGCGAAGGACAACCGAGATATTTT.

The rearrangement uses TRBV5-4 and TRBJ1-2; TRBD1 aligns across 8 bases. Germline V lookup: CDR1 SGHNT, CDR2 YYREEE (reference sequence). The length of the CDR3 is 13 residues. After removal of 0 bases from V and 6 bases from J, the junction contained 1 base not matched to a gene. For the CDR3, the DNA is TGTGCCAGCAGCTTGGCAGGGGGCGATGGCTACACCTTC. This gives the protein CASSLAGGDGYTF.

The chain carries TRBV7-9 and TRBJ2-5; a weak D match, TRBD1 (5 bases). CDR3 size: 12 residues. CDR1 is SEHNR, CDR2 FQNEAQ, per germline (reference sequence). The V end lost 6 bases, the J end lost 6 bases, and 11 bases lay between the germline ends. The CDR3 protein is CASSPGWQTQYF. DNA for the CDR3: TGTGCCAGCAGTCCAGGGTGGCAGACCCAGTACTTC. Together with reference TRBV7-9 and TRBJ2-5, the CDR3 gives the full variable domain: DTGVSQNPRHKITKRGQNVTFRCDPISEHNRLYWYRQTLGQGPEFLTYFQNEAQLEKSRLLSDRFSAERPKGSFSTLEIQRTEQGDSAMYLCASSPGWQTQYFGPGTRLLVL.

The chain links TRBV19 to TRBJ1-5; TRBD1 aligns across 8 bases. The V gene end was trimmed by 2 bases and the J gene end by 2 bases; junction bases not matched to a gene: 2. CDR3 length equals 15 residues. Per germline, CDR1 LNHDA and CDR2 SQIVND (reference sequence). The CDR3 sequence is CASSITGGGNQPQHF. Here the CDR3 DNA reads TGTGCCAGTAGTATAACAGGGGGAGGCAATCAGCCCCAGCATTTT.

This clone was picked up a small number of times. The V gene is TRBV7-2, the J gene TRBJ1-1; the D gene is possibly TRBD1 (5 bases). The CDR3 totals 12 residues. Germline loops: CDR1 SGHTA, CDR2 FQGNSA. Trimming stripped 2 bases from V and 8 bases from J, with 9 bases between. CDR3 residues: CASSLNRPEAFF. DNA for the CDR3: TGTGCCAGCAGCTTAAACAGGCCCGAAGCTTTCTTT.

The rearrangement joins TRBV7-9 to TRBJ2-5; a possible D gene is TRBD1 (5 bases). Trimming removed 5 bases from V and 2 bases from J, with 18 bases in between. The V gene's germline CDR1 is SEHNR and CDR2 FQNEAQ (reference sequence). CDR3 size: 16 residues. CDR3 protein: CASSPRARDRQETQYF. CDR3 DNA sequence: TGTGCCAGCAGCCCCCGGGCCCGAGACAGACAAGAGACCCAGTACTTC.

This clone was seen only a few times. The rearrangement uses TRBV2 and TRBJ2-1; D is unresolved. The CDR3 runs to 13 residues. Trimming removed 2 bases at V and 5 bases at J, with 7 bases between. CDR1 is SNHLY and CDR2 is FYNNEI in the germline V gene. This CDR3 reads CASSELGHNEQFF. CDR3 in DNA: TGTGCCAGCAGTGAACTGGGCCACAATGAGCAGTTCTTC.

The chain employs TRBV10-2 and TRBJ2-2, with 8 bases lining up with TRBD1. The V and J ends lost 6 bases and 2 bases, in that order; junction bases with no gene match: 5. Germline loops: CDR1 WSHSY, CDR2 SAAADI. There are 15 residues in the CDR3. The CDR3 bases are TGCGCCAGCAGAGACAGGGGCGCTAACACCGGGGAGCTGTTTTTT. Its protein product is CASRDRGANTGELFF.

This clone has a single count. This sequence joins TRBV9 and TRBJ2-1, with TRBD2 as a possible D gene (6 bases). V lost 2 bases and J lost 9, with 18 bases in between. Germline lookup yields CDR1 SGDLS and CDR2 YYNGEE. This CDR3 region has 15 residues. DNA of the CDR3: TGTGCCAGCAGCGTTGTCCCCAGCGGGCAGGCTGAGCAGTTCTTC. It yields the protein CASSVVPSGQAEQFF.

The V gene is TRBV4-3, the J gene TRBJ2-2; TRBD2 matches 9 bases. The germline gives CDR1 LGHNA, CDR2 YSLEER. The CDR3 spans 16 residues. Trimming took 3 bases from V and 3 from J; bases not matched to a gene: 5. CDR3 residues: CASSHGTSSDTGELFF. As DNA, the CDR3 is TGCGCCAGCAGCCATGGGACTAGCTCTGACACCGGGGAGCTGTTTTTT.

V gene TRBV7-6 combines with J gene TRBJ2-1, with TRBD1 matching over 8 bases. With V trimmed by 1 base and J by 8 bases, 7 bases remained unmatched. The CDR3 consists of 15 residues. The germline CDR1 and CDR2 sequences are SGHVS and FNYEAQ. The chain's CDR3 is CASSLVQGVQDEQFF. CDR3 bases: TGTGCCAGCAGCTTAGTACAGGGGGTCCAGGATGAGCAGTTCTTC.

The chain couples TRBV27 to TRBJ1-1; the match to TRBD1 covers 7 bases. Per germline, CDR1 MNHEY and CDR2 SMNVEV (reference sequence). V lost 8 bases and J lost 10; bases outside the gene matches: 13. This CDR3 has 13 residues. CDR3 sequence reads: CASRRTGWVGAFF. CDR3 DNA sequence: TGTGCCAGCCGCAGGACAGGATGGGTGGGAGCTTTCTTT.

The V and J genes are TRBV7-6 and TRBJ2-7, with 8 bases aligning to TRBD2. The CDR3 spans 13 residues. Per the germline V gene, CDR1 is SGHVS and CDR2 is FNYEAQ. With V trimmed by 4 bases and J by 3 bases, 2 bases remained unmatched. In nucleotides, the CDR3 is TGTGCCAGCAGCTCCCGGGGGGGCTACGAGCAGTACTTC. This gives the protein CASSSRGGYEQYF.

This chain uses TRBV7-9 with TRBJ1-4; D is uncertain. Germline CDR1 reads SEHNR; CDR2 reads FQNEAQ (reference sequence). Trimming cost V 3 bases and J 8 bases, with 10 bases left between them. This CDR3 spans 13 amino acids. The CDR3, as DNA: TGTGCCAGCAGCTTTCCGGGAATCGAAAAACTGTTTTTT. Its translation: CASSFPGIEKLFF.

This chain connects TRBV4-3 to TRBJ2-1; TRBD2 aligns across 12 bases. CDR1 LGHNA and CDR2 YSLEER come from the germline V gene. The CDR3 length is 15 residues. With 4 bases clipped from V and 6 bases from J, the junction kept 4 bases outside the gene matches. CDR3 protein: CASSPTSGGRNEQFF. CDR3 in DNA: TGCGCCAGCAGCCCGACTAGCGGGGGCCGCAATGAGCAGTTCTTC.

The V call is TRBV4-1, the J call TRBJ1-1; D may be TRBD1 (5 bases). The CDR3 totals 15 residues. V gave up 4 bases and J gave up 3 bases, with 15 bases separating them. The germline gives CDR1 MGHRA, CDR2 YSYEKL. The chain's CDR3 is CASSLGTGGDTEAFF. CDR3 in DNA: TGCGCCAGCAGCCTTGGGACTGGGGGGGACACTGAAGCTTTCTTT.